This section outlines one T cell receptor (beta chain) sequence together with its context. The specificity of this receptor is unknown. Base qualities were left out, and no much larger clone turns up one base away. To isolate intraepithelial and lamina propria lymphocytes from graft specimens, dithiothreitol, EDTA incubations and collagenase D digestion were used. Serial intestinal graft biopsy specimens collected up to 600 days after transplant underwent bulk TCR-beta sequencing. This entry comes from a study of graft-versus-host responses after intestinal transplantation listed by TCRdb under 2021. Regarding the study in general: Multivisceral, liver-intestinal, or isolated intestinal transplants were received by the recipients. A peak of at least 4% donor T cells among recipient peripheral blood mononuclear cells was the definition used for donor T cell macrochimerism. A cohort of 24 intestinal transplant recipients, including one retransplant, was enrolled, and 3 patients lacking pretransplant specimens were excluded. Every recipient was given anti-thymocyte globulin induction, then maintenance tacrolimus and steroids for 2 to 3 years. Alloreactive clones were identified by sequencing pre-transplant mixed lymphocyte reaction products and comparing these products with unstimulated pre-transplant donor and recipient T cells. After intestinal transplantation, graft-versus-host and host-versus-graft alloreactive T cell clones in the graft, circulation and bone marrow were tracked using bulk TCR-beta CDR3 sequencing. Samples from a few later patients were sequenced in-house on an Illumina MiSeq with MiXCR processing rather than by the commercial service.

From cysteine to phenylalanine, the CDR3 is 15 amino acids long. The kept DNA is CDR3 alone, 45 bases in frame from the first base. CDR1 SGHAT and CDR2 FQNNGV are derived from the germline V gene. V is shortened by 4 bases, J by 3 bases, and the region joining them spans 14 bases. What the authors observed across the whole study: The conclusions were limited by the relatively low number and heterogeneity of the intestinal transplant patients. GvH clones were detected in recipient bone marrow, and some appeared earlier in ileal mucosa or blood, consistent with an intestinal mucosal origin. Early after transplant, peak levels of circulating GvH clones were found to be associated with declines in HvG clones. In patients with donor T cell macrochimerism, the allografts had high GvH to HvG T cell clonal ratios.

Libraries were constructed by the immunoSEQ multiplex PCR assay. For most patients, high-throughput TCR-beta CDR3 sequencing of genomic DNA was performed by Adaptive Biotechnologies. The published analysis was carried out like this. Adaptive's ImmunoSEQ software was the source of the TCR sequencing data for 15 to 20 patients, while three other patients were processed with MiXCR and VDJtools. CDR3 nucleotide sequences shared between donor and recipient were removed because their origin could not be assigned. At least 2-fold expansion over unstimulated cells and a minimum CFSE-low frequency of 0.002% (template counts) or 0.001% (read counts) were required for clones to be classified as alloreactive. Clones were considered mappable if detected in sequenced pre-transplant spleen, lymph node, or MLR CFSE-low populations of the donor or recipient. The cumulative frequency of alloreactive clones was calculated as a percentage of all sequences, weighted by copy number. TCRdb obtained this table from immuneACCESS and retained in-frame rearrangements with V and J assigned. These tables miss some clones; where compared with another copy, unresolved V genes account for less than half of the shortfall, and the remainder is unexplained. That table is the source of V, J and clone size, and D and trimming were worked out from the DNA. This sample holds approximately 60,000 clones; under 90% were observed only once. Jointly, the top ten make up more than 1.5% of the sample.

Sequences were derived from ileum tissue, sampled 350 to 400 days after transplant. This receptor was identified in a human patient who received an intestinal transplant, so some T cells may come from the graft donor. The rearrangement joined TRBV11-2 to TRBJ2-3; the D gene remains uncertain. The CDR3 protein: CASSSLGVPTDTQYF. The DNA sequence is TGTGCCAGCAGCTCTCTGGGCGTTCCGACAGATACGCAGTATTTT. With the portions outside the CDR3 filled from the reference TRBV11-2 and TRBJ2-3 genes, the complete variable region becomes EAGVAQSPRYKIIEKRQSVAFWCNPISGHATLYWYQQILGQGPKLLIQFQNNGVVDDSQLPKDRFSAERLKGVDSTLKIQPAKLEDSAVYLCASSSLGVPTDTQYFGPGTRLTVL.